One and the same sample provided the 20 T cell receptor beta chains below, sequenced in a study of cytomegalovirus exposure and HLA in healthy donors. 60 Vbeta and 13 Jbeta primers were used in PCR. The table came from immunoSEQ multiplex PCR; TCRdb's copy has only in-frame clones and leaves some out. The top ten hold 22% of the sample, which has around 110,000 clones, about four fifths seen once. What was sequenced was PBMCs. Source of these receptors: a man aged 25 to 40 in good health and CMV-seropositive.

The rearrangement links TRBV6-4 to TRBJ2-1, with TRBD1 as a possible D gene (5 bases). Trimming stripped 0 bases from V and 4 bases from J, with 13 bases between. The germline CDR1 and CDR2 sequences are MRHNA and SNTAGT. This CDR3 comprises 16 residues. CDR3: CASSDSSGHLYNEQFF. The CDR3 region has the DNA TGTGCCAGCAGTGACTCTTCAGGGCATCTTTACAATGAGCAGTTCTTC.

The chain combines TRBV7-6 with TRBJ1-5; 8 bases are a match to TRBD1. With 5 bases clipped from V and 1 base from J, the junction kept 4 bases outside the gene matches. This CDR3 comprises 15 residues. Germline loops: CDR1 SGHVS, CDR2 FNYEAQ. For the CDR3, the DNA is TGTGCCAGCAGCGCGGACAGGGAGAGCAATCAGCCCCAGCATTTT. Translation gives CASSADRESNQPQHF.

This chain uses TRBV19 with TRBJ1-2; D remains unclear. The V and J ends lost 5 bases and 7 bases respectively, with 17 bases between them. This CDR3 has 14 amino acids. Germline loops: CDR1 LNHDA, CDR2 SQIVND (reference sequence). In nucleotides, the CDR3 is TGTGCCAGTAGTCTTACGTATCTGCGGGGTGGCTACACCTTC. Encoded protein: CASSLTYLRGGYTF.

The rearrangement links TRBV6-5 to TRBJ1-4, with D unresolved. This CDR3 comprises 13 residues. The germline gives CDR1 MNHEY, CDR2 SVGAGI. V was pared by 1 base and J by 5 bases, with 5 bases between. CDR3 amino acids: CASSYLTNEKLFF. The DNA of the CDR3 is TGTGCCAGCAGTTACTTAACAAATGAAAAACTGTTTTTT.

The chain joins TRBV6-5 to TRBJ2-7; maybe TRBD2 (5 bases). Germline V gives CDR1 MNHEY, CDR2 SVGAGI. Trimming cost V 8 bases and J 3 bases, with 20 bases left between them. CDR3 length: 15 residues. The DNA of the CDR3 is TGTGCCAGCTCCACTGGAGGAAGAGATTGCTACGAGCAGTACGTC. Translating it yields CASSTGGRDCYEQYV.

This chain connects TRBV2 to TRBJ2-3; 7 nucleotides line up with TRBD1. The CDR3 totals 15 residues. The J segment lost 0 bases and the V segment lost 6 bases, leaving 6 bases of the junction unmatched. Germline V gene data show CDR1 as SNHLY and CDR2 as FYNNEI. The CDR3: CASSQDRSSTDTQYF. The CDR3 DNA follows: TGTGCCAGCAGCCAGGACAGGTCTAGCACAGATACGCAGTATTTT.

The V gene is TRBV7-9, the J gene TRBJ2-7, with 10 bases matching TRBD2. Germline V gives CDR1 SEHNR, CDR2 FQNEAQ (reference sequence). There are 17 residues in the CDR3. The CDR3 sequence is CSSSLTSSGSSRREQYV. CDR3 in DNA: TGTTCCAGCAGCTTAACCTCTAGCGGGAGTTCCCGACGCGAGCAGTACGTC.

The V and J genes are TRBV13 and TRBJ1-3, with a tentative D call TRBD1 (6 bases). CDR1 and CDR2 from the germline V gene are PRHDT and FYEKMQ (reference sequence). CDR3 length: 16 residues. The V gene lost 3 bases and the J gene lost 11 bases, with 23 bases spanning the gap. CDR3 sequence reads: CASSFITGPSGNAIYF. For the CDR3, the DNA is TGTGCCAGCAGCTTCATCACAGGGCCTTCTGGGAACGCCATATATTTT.

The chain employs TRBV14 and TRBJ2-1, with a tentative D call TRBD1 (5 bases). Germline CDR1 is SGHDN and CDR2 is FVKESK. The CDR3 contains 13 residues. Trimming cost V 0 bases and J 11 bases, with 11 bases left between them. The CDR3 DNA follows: TGTGCCAGCAGCCAAGATCGGTCAGGGAAGCAGTTCTTC. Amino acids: CASSQDRSGKQFF.

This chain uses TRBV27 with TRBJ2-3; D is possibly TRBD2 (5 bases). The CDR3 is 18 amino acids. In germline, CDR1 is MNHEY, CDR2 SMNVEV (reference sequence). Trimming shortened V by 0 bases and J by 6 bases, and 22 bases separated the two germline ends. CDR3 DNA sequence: TGTGCCAGCAGTTTATCGCCCAACGGACGGAGGTCCGGGGATACGCAGTATTTT. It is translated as CASSLSPNGRRSGDTQYF.

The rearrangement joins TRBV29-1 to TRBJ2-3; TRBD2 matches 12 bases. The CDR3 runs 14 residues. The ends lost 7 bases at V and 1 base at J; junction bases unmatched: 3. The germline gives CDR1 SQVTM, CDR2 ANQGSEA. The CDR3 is CSARLAGGTDTQYF. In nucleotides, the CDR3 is TGCAGCGCGAGACTAGCGGGAGGCACAGATACGCAGTATTTT.

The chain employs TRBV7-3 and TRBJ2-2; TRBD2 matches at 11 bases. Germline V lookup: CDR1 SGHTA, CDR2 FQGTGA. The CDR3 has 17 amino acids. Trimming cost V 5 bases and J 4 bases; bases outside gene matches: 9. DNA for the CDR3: TGTGCCAGCAGCCGGTTAGCGGGGGGGCCGGGCACCGGGGAGCTGTTTTTT. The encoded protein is CASSRLAGGPGTGELFF.

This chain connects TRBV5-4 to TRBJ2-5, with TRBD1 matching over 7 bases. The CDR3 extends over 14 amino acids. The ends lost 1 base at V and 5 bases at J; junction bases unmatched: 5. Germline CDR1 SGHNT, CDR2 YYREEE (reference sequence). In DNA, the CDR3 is TGTGCCAGCAGCTTGCTAGGGGGCCGGGAGACCCAGTACTTC. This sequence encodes CASSLLGGRETQYF.

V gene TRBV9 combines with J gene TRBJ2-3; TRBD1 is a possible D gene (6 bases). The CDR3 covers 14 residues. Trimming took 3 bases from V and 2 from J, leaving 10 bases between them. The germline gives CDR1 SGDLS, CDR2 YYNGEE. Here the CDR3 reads CASSATGNTDTQYF. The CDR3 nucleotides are TGTGCCAGCAGCGCCACAGGGAACACAGATACGCAGTATTTT. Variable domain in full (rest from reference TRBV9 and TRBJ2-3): DSGVTQTPKHLITATGQRVTLRCSPRSGDLSVYWYQQSLDQGLQFLIQYYNGEERAKGNILERFSAQQFPDLHSELNLSSLELGDSALYFCASSATGNTDTQYFGPGTRLTVL.

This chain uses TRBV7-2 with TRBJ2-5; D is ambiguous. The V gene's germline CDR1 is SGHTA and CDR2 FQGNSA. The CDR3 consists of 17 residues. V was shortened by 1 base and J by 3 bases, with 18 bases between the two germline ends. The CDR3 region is CASSLEFVIRREETQYF. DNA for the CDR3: TGTGCCAGCAGCTTAGAGTTCGTGATCCGACGGGAAGAGACCCAGTACTTC.

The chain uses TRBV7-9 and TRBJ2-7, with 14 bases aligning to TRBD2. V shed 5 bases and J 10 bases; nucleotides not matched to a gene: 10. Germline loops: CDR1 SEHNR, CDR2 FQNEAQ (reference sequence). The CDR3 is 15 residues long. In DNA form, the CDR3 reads TGTGCCAGCAGCCCGCTTACCGGGACTAGCGGGAGCCAGTACGTC. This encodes CASSPLTGTSGSQYV.

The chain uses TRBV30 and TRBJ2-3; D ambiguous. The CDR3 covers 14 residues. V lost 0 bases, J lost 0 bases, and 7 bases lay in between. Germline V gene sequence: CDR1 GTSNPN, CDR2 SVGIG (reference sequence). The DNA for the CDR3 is TGTGCCTGGAGTGTCGAACTGAGCACAGATACGCAGTATTTT. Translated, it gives CAWSVELSTDTQYF.

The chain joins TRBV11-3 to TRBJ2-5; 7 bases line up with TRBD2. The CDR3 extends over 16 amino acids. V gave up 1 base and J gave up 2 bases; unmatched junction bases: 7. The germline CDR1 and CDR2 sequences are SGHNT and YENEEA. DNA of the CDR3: TGTGCCAGCAGCTTAGCAACATGGACTAGACAAGAGACCCAGTACTTC. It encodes CASSLATWTRQETQYF.

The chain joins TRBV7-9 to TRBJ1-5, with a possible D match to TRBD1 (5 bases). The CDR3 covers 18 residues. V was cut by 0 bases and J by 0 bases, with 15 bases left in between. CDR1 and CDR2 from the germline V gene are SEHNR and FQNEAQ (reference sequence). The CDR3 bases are TGTGCCAGCAGCTTAGCGTTCGACAGACACTATAGCAATCAGCCCCAGCATTTT. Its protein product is CASSLAFDRHYSNQPQHF.

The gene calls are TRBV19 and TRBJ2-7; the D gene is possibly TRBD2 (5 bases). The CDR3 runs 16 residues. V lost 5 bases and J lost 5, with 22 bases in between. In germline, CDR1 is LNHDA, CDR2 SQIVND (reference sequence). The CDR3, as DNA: TGTGCCAGTAGTCCGGAGGATGTGGGATCCCTCCACGAGCAGTACTTC. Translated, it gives CASSPEDVGSLHEQYF.